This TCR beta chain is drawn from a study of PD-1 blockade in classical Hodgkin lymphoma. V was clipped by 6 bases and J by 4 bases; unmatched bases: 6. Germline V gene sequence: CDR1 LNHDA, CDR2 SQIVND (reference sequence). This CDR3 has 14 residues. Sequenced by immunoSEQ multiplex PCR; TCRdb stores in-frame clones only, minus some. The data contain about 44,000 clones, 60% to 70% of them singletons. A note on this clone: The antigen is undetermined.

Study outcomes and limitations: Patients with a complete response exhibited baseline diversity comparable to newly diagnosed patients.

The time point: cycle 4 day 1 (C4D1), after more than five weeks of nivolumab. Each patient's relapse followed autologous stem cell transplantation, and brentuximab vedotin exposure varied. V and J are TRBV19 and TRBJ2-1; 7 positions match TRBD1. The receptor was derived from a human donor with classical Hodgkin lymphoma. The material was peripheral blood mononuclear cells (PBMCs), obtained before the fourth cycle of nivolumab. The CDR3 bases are TGTGCCAGTAGGCTCGGGACAGCTTACAATGAGCAGTTCTTC. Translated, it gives CASRLGTAYNEQFF.